The 32 T cell receptor beta chains reported below all come from one sample, sequenced in a study of radiation and T cells in renal cell carcinoma. Data came from immunoSEQ multiplex PCR; TCRdb stores just in-frame clones and leaves some out. Of around 16,000 clones listed, roughly 56% are singletons. Treatment: treatment-naive control, cytoreductive nephrectomy. Material: tumor tissue, obtained from a patient whose treatment was nephrectomy without radiotherapy. These receptor sequences come from a man aged 50-60 years with renal cell carcinoma.

The gene calls are TRBV10-2 and TRBJ1-3; 7 positions match TRBD1. The germline V gene encodes CDR1 WSHSY and CDR2 SAAADI. With V trimmed by 6 bases and J by 1 base, 12 bases remained unmatched. CDR3 length: 17 residues. The CDR3 region is CASSRGNSRGSGNTIYF. The CDR3 DNA is TGCGCCAGCAGCAGGGGGAACAGCCGTGGGTCTGGAAACACCATATATTTT.

This clone occurred a few times. Its ends do not fully match the called genes, so a read error is possible. The chain recombines TRBV7-2 with TRBJ2-3, with a possible D match to TRBD2 (6 bases). Looked up from germline, CDR1 is SGHTA and CDR2 is FQGNSA. This CDR3 is 15 amino acids long. CDR3 in amino acids: CASSLAWEVIDTQYF. As DNA, the CDR3 is TGTGCCAGCAGCCTAGCGTGGGAGGTTATAGATACGCAGTATTTT.

This chain joins TRBV9 and TRBJ1-2; 10 nucleotides align to TRBD1. CDR3 size: 15 residues. V lost 2 bases and J lost 4; bases outside the gene matches: 5. CDR1 is SGDLS, CDR2 YYNGEE, per germline. The CDR3 here is CASSVAGQGTYGYTF. Here the CDR3 DNA reads TGTGCCAGCAGCGTGGCGGGACAGGGGACCTATGGCTACACCTTC.

The chain has TRBV15 and TRBJ2-5; 8 nucleotides line up with TRBD2. There are 15 residues in the CDR3. CDR1 LNHNV and CDR2 YYDKDF come from the germline V gene (reference sequence). Unmatched junction bases numbered 6, after V lost 5 bases and J lost 1 base. The CDR3 region is CATSFRAGAQETQYF. As DNA, the CDR3 is TGTGCCACCAGCTTTCGAGCGGGGGCCCAAGAGACCCAGTACTTC.

By share of the sample, this clone is medium-sized. The J gene is TRBJ1-4, the V gene TRBV29-1; 9 bases agree with TRBD1. J was trimmed by 8 bases and V by 3 bases; bases with no gene match: 7. CDR1 and CDR2 from the germline V gene are SQVTM and ANQGSEA. The CDR3 is 14 residues long. The CDR3 is CSVDWTGVGEKLFF. The CDR3, as DNA: TGCAGCGTTGACTGGACAGGGGTGGGCGAAAAACTGTTTTTT.

The chain couples TRBV10-3 to TRBJ2-7, with D unresolved. Per germline, CDR1 ENHRY and CDR2 SYGVKD. Deletions cut 2 bases from V and 0 bases from J, with 8 bases between. The CDR3 totals 14 residues. The CDR3, as DNA: TGTGCCATCAGTGAGGTCTTATACTCCTACGAGCAGTACTTC. It translates to CAISEVLYSYEQYF.

The chain uses TRBV19 and TRBJ1-2; the D is unclear. Deletions cut 5 bases from V and 4 bases from J, with 20 bases between. Per germline, CDR1 LNHDA and CDR2 SQIVND (reference sequence). The CDR3 sequence is 16 residues long. DNA for the CDR3: TGTGCCAGTAGTGTCTCCAGTTTAGTAACGGGCTATGGCTACACCTTC. Translation: CASSVSSLVTGYGYTF.

V and J are TRBV4-2 and TRBJ1-4; D might be TRBD1 (6 bases). The CDR3 consists of 17 residues. The V gene's germline CDR1 is LGHNA and CDR2 YNFKEQ. Trimming left V 3 bases short and J 2 bases short, with 16 bases between. In DNA, the CDR3 is TGTGCCAGCAGCCAGGCAGGACAGACAGTTACTAATGAAAAACTGTTTTTT. Protein sequence: CASSQAGQTVTNEKLFF.

This clone was seen a handful of times. The genes are TRBV4-2 and TRBJ1-6, with TRBD1 matching over 7 bases. This CDR3 is 14 amino acids long. V trimming: 7 bases; J trimming: 7 bases; junction bases outside the gene matches: 7. From germline, CDR1 is LGHNA and CDR2 YNFKEQ. CDR3 DNA sequence: TGTGCCAGCAAACGTACAGGGGACAATTCACCCCTCCACTTT. It translates to CASKRTGDNSPLHF.

This chain links TRBV25-1 with TRBJ2-2, with 7 bases matching TRBD1. The CDR3 is 16 amino acids. The V and J ends lost 4 bases and 0 bases, in that order; junction bases with no gene match: 5. Germline lookup yields CDR1 MGHDK and CDR2 SYGVNS. The CDR3 DNA is TGTGCCAGCAGTGTTTCCGGGACAGCGAACACCGGGGAGCTGTTTTTT. It yields the protein CASSVSGTANTGELFF.

This clone was seen only once. The chain couples TRBV30 to TRBJ2-3, with TRBD2 matching 7 bases. Looked up from germline, CDR1 is GTSNPN and CDR2 is SVGIG (reference sequence). This CDR3 has 14 amino acids. Trimming removed 8 bases from V and 4 bases from J; junction bases left unmatched: 12. The CDR3, as DNA: TGTGCCGGGGCAGGACTAGTGGCCGCAGATACGCAGTATTTT. Its translation: CAGAGLVAADTQYF.

V usage is TRBV9 and J usage is TRBJ2-3; TRBD2 aligns across 12 bases. After removal of 3 bases from V and 0 bases from J, the junction contained 5 bases not matched to a gene. The CDR3 loop spans 17 amino acids. Germline V gene data show CDR1 as SGDLS and CDR2 as YYNGEE. CDR3 in DNA: TGTGCCAGCAGCGGCGGACTAGCGGGGACTAGCACAGATACGCAGTATTTT. Translation: CASSGGLAGTSTDTQYF.

The chain links TRBV5-1 to TRBJ2-3; D gene unclear. CDR3 length: 14 amino acids. V was shortened by 0 bases and J by 2 bases, with 7 bases between the two germline ends. Germline V gene sequence: CDR1 SGHRS, CDR2 YFSETQ. The CDR3, as DNA: TGCGCCAGCAGCTTGGACGTCCTCACAGATACGCAGTATTTT. Translation gives CASSLDVLTDTQYF.

In its sample, this clone ranks as medium-sized. V and J are TRBV25-1 and TRBJ2-1; D remains ambiguous. The CDR3 runs 15 residues. Trimming pared 2 bases from V and 2 bases from J, leaving 10 bases between. Germline CDR1 and CDR2: MGHDK and SYGVNS. The chain's CDR3 is CASSEVSHPYNEQFF. The CDR3 DNA is TGTGCCAGCAGTGAAGTGAGCCACCCCTACAATGAGCAGTTCTTC.

This clone turned up a few times. The chain combines TRBV27 with TRBJ2-1; TRBD2 is a possible D gene (7 bases). V lost 7 bases and J 3 bases, leaving 19 bases between the germline ends. Germline assignment: CDR1 MNHEY and CDR2 SMNVEV (reference sequence). The CDR3 length is 16 residues. CDR3 protein: CASTVLGRGLYNEQFF. The CDR3 DNA reads TGTGCCAGCACAGTTCTTGGGCGGGGGCTCTACAATGAGCAGTTCTTC.

This clone was observed at least ten times. The chain recombines TRBV5-6 with TRBJ2-1; D is possibly TRBD1 or TRBD2 (5 bases each). The V end was cut by 2 bases, the J end by 10 bases, with 19 bases between. Germline V gene sequence: CDR1 SGHDT, CDR2 YYEEEE. The CDR3 totals 15 residues. Here the CDR3 reads CASSFGVWGIREQFF. In nucleotides, the CDR3 is TGTGCCAGCAGCTTTGGCGTATGGGGGATAAGAGAGCAGTTCTTC.

This clone was seen a handful of times. The chain links TRBV7-8 to TRBJ2-7; 13 bases align to TRBD2. V dropped 5 bases and J dropped 2; count of bases not matched to a gene: 3. In germline, CDR1 is SGHVS, CDR2 FQNEAQ. CDR3 size: 15 residues. The CDR3 sequence: CASSKGTSGAYEQYF. CDR3 sequence (DNA): TGTGCCAGCAGCAAAGGGACTAGCGGGGCCTACGAGCAGTACTTC.

V gene TRBV7-2 combines with J gene TRBJ1-6; D is unresolved. This CDR3 contains 15 residues. Looked up from germline, CDR1 is SGHTA and CDR2 is FQGNSA. Trimming took off 8 bases at V and 7 bases at J, with 18 bases between the two ends. The CDR3 sequence: CASRQDPHPNSPLHF. The CDR3 bases are TGTGCCAGCCGCCAGGACCCTCATCCCAATTCACCCCTCCACTTT.

The chain combines TRBV7-8 with TRBJ1-2, with no clear D. The CDR3 contains 16 residues. The V end was cut by 0 bases, the J end by 4 bases, with 15 bases between. Germline V gene sequence: CDR1 SGHVS, CDR2 FQNEAQ. The CDR3 DNA follows: TGTGCCAGCAGCTTAGCGAGAGGGCCCCAAAGCTATGGCTACACCTTC. Encoded protein: CASSLARGPQSYGYTF.

A few counts support this clone. The J gene is TRBJ2-3, the V gene TRBV5-6; no clear D. The germline gives CDR1 SGHDT, CDR2 YYEEEE. CDR3 length: 16 residues. Trimming shortened V by 3 bases and J by 3 bases, and 17 bases separated the two germline ends. CDR3 bases: TGTGCCAGCAGCTCGACCGGAGCTTCTGGGACAGATACGCAGTATTTT. It is translated as CASSSTGASGTDTQYF.

This clone was picked up a small number of times. The chain couples TRBV7-3 to TRBJ2-7; 13 bases map to TRBD2. V was pared by 5 bases and J by 7 bases, with 5 bases of the junction left unmatched. Per the germline V gene, CDR1 is SGHTA and CDR2 is FQGTGA. CDR3 size: 14 residues. In DNA form, the CDR3 reads TGTGCCAGCAGCCCACAGGGACTAGCGGGAGAGCAGTACTTC. It is translated as CASSPQGLAGEQYF.

This clone occurred a few times. The rearrangement uses TRBV2 and TRBJ2-7; the D is unclear. CDR1 and CDR2 from the germline V gene are SNHLY and FYNNEI. The CDR3 spans 10 residues. V was pared by 3 bases and J by 6 bases, with 3 bases between. In nucleotides, the CDR3 is TGTGCCAGCAGTGATCTCGAGCAGTACTTC. Translation: CASSDLEQYF.

This clone was found a few times. The rearrangement joins TRBV19 to TRBJ2-1; 14 nucleotides align to TRBD2. V gave up 5 bases and J gave up 8 bases; unmatched junction bases: 11. The CDR3 runs to 17 residues. In germline, CDR1 is LNHDA, CDR2 SQIVND (reference sequence). Here the CDR3 reads CASSEGLAGAVGDEQFF. CDR3 sequence (DNA): TGTGCCAGTAGTGAGGGACTAGCGGGAGCGGTGGGGGATGAGCAGTTCTTC.

This clone was observed a few times. The chain's CDR3 is CASSLEDAGVGNTEAFF. CDR3 sequence (DNA): TGTGCCAGCAGCTTGGAGGACGCGGGGGTCGGGAACACTGAAGCTTTCTTT. The chain has TRBV5-6 and TRBJ1-1, with D perhaps matching TRBD1 (5 bases). Trimming cost V 0 bases and J 1 base, with 16 bases left between them. The CDR3 has 17 residues. The V gene's germline CDR1 is SGHDT and CDR2 YYEEEE.

The chain recombines TRBV7-3 with TRBJ2-7; no definite D call. This CDR3 spans 12 amino acids. The germline V gene encodes CDR1 SGHTA and CDR2 FQGTGA. Trimming stripped 3 bases from V and 6 bases from J, with 9 bases between. In nucleotides, the CDR3 is TGTGCCAGCAGCTTTAGGAATGGCGAGCAGTACTTC. It yields the protein CASSFRNGEQYF. Supplemented by reference TRBV7-3 and TRBJ2-7, the full variable domain reads GAGVSQTPSNKVTEKGKYVELRCDPISGHTALYWYRQSLGQGPEFLIYFQGTGAADDSGLPNDRFFAVRPEGSVSTLKIQRTERGDSAVYLCASSFRNGEQYFGPGTRLTVT.

This clone showed up just once. The rearrangement uses TRBV5-1 and TRBJ2-1, with 11 bases that match TRBD1. Germline values: CDR1 SGHRS, CDR2 YFSETQ. The CDR3 is 14 amino acids. Trimming took 4 bases from V and 8 from J; bases not matched to a gene: 5. CDR3 sequence (DNA): TGCGCCAGCAGCCCCTGGACAGGGGGCGATGAGCAGTTCTTC. Residues: CASSPWTGGDEQFF.

The V call is TRBV30, the J call TRBJ1-6, with 8 bases aligning to TRBD1. Looked up from germline, CDR1 is GTSNPN and CDR2 is SVGIG (reference sequence). After removal of 0 bases from V and 10 bases from J, the junction contained 5 bases not matched to a gene. This CDR3 comprises 14 residues. CDR3 nucleotide sequence: TGTGCCTGGAGTGTAGCAGGGGGCTTGTCACCCCTCCACTTT. Translation: CAWSVAGGLSPLHF.

The V and J genes are TRBV5-4 and TRBJ2-1; unclear D gene. In germline, CDR1 is SGHNT, CDR2 YYREEE (reference sequence). Between the trimmed V and J ends, which lost 4 bases and 9 bases, there was a span of 11 bases. This CDR3 spans 12 amino acids. The CDR3 coding sequence is TGTGCCAGCAGCCAAGATGATAGTGAGCAGTTCTTC. Translating gives CASSQDDSEQFF.

This chain links TRBV10-3 with TRBJ1-3; a weak D match, TRBD1 (6 bases). The ends were cut back, 6 bases at V and 8 bases at J, with 11 bases in the middle. Per the germline V gene, CDR1 is ENHRY and CDR2 is SYGVKD. The CDR3 is 12 residues long. DNA for the CDR3: TGTGCCATCAGCCTGACAGGCGACACCATATATTTT. Translation: CAISLTGDTIYF.

The chain employs TRBV5-1 and TRBJ1-6, with unresolved D. Germline CDR1 reads SGHRS; CDR2 reads YFSETQ. V shed 0 bases and J shed 6 bases, with 7 bases lying between them. This CDR3 has 14 residues. The CDR3 nucleotides are TGCGCCAGCAGCTTGGGGTTAAGTAATTCACCCCTCCACTTT. This codes for CASSLGLSNSPLHF.

This clone was seen more than once but under ten times. The gene calls are TRBV30 and TRBJ1-6; TRBD1 matches 10 bases. V lost 3 bases to trimming and J lost 9 bases; unmatched junction nucleotides: 5. The germline gives CDR1 GTSNPN, CDR2 SVGIG (reference sequence). The CDR3 covers 14 residues. The CDR3: CAWRTGGEGSPLHF. The CDR3 nucleotides read TGTGCCTGGAGGACAGGGGGCGAGGGTTCACCCCTCCACTTT.

By proportion, this clone is medium-sized (0.01 to 0.1%). The gene calls are TRBV9 and TRBJ2-7; D remains unclear. V was shortened by 0 bases and J by 2 bases, with 9 bases between the two germline ends. Germline CDR1 and CDR2: SGDLS and YYNGEE. CDR3 length equals 14 residues. DNA for the CDR3: TGTGCCAGCAGCGTAGGAACCCAAGCCTACGAGCAGTACTTC. Translated: CASSVGTQAYEQYF.